The 15 T cell receptor beta chains below all came from one sample that was sequenced in a study of identical twins. Each CDR3 protein gets one entry after TCRdb re-called the 5' RACE reads with MiXCR. The sample yields over 250,000 distinct CDR3 sequences, 8.5% to 9.5% seen once. The data also belong to a second study, concerning yellow fever vaccine responses in identical twins.

Material for sequencing was CD8+ T cells sorted from blood. The source is a young woman in good health.

This clonotype was counted ten times or more. The CDR3 nucleotides are TGCAGCGTCCCGGACCGGGGAAATGAGCAGTTCTTC. Protein sequence: CSVPDRGNEQFF. The chain couples TRBV29-1 to TRBJ2-1; maybe TRBD2 (5 bases). Trimming removed 6 bases at V and 7 bases at J, with 13 bases between. The germline gives CDR1 SQVTM, CDR2 ANQGSEA. CDR3 length equals 12 residues.

This clonotype showed up many times. The CDR3: CASSLMGGGEYEQYF. DNA for the CDR3: TGTGCCAGCAGCTTAATGGGCGGGGGCGAGTACGAGCAGTACTTC. The J gene is TRBJ2-7, the V gene TRBV7-3, with a possible D match to TRBD2 (7 bases). Between the trimmed V and J ends, which lost 1 base and 4 bases, there was a span of 14 bases. Per germline, CDR1 SGHTA and CDR2 FQGTGA. This CDR3 spans 15 amino acids.

This clonotype occurred a few times. The chain is built from TRBV25-1 and TRBJ2-1, with a tentative D call TRBD2 (6 bases). This CDR3 is built from 15 residues. Trimming stripped 6 bases from V and 0 bases from J, with 12 bases between. Germline CDR1 is MGHDK and CDR2 is SYGVNS. CDR3 sequence: CASSETSSSYNEQFF. The CDR3 DNA sequence: TGTGCCAGCAGCGAAACTAGCAGCTCCTACAATGAGCAGTTCTTC. The whole variable domain, remainder taken from reference TRBV25-1 and TRBJ2-1, is EADIYQTPRYLVIGTGKKITLECSQTMGHDKMYWYQQDPGMELHLIHYSYGVNSTEKGDLSSESTVSRIRTEHFPLTLESARPSHTSQYLCASSETSSSYNEQFFGPGTRLTVL.

CDR3 bases: TGTGCCAGCAGCCGAACGGAAGAGGTGAACACTGAAGCTTTCTTT. It encodes CASSRTEEVNTEAFF. The genes are TRBV12-3 or TRBV12-4 and TRBJ1-1; D ambiguous. Trimming took 6 bases from V and 0 from J, leaving 14 bases between them. This CDR3 is built from 15 residues.

The J gene is TRBJ2-1, the V gene TRBV29-1; TRBD2 matches 14 bases. V shed 0 bases, J shed 9 bases, and the junction held 4 bases outside the gene matches. This CDR3 has 15 residues. Germline CDR1 and CDR2: SQVTM and ANQGSEA. CDR3 sequence: CSVEEGLAGEGEQFF. The CDR3 DNA reads TGCAGCGTTGAAGAGGGACTAGCGGGAGAAGGTGAGCAGTTCTTC.

This clonotype was seen a few times. The rearrangement joins TRBV12-3 or TRBV12-4 to TRBJ2-5; 7 bases fit TRBD1. The CDR3 is 14 residues long. V was pared by 6 bases and J by 3 bases, with 7 bases of the junction left unmatched. This CDR3 reads CASRTTGFKETQYF. As DNA, the CDR3 is TGTGCCAGCAGAACGACAGGGTTTAAAGAGACCCAGTACTTC.

This clonotype was observed many times. The CDR3 DNA follows: TGTGCCAGCAGCCAGTCCTACGGGGGGAAGTGGGGCGAGCAGTACTTC. This gives the protein CASSQSYGGKWGEQYF. V is TRBV3-1 and J is TRBJ2-7; TRBD2 agrees at 7 bases. Germline V CDR1 and CDR2: LGHDT, YNNKEL (reference sequence). The V segment lost 3 bases and the J segment 6 bases; nucleotides outside the gene matches: 14. The CDR3 is made up of 16 amino acids.

This clonotype was counted at least ten times. The gene calls are TRBV7-9 and TRBJ2-7; TRBD1 matches 7 bases. CDR3 length equals 14 residues. Germline CDR1 SEHNR, CDR2 FQNEAQ (reference sequence). With 5 bases clipped from V and 4 bases from J, the junction kept 8 bases outside the gene matches. The CDR3 loop reads CASSNRDSLYEQYF. The CDR3 DNA is TGTGCCAGCAGCAACCGGGACAGTCTTTACGAGCAGTACTTC.

This clonotype was counted at least ten times. This chain links TRBV9 with TRBJ1-4; no firm D call. This CDR3 region has 15 residues. V was trimmed by 4 bases and J by 7 bases, leaving 17 bases between them. CDR1 is SGDLS, CDR2 YYNGEE, per germline. The CDR3 loop reads CASSREGAASEKLFF. CDR3 in DNA: TGTGCCAGCAGCCGCGAGGGAGCTGCGAGTGAAAAACTGTTTTTT.

The chain couples TRBV9 to TRBJ2-7; D remains unclear. The V end lost 4 bases, the J end lost 3 bases, and 14 bases lay between the germline ends. The germline gives CDR1 SGDLS, CDR2 YYNGEE. This CDR3 has 14 amino acids. CDR3 sequence (DNA): TGTGCCAGCAGCCCCCAAATGGCCGACTACGAGCAGTACTTC. Its translation: CASSPQMADYEQYF.

The V and J genes are TRBV7-8 and TRBJ2-1, with TRBD2 identical over 14 bases. The CDR3 runs to 18 residues. V gave up 2 bases and J gave up 6 bases; unmatched junction bases: 9. The germline V gene has CDR1 SGHVS and CDR2 FQNEAQ. The CDR3 here is CASSLRLAGGPIFNEQFF. The CDR3 bases are TGTGCCAGCAGCTTAAGACTAGCGGGAGGGCCGATTTTCAATGAGCAGTTCTTC.

This clonotype was counted ten times or more. CDR3 amino acids: CAWSPESYEQYF. CDR3 DNA sequence: TGTGCCTGGAGTCCTGAATCCTACGAGCAGTACTTC. The V and J genes are TRBV30 and TRBJ2-7; D ambiguous. Trimming cost V 2 bases and J 1 base, with 6 bases left between them. Germline assignment: CDR1 GTSNPN and CDR2 SVGIG (reference sequence). CDR3 length equals 12 residues.

This clonotype was found many times. The rearrangement joins TRBV29-1 to TRBJ1-2; D gene uncertain. Germline lookup yields CDR1 SQVTM and CDR2 ANQGSEA. The CDR3 extends over 14 amino acids. Between the trimmed V and J ends, which lost 5 bases and 8 bases, there was a span of 21 bases. This CDR3 reads CSVHLYLGIDGYTF. The CDR3 nucleotides read TGCAGCGTTCATCTCTATCTCGGGATAGACGGCTACACCTTC.

This clonotype was observed a handful of times. V usage is TRBV12-3 or TRBV12-4 and J usage is TRBJ2-5; no firm D call. This CDR3 region has 14 residues. V was cut by 6 bases and J by 4 bases, with 15 bases left in between. This chain's CDR3 is CASSPFPKGETQYF. In DNA, the CDR3 is TGTGCCAGCAGCCCTTTCCCAAAGGGAGAGACCCAGTACTTC.

The genes are TRBV12-3 or TRBV12-4 and TRBJ1-1, with unresolved D. Between the trimmed V and J ends, which lost 5 bases and 5 bases, there was a span of 15 bases. This CDR3 comprises 14 residues. CDR3 sequence: CASSLGRGGTEAFF. The CDR3 coding sequence is TGTGCCAGCAGTCTCGGCCGGGGAGGGACTGAAGCTTTCTTT.